The present T cell receptor beta chain was sequenced within a study of T cell clones after liver transplantation. For the study at large: Pre-transplant mixed lymphocyte reactions yielded third-party-reactive TCRbeta sequences as comparators for graft-donor-reactive sequences.

TCRbeta sequences of proliferating CFSE-low MLR cells were labeled alloreactive. Profiled with immunoSEQ multiplex PCR; TCRdb holds only in-frame clones, not every one. The table includes over 950 clones, approximately 44% detected once. This clone counts as large. What it recognizes is unknown. Sequencing input: CD4+ T cells from cultured PBMCs. This TCR derives from a human patient who received a liver transplant. Some T cells could come from the graft donor.

The CDR3 nucleotides read TGTGCCAGCAGCCCAGCTACTGAGTGGCCTCCGGGGACCCAGTACTTC. Its protein product is CASSPATEWPPGTQYF. The chain recombines TRBV28 with TRBJ2-5; D remains ambiguous. CDR1 is MDHEN, CDR2 SYDVKM, per germline. The CDR3 length is 16 residues. Trimming left V 6 bases short and J 7 bases short, with 24 bases between.